The 13 T cell receptor beta chains below were found in one sample sequenced in a study of blood T cell repertoires in COVID-19 (dated by TCRdb to the early 2020s). Receptor libraries were prepared by the immunoSEQ multiplex PCR assay. TCRdb limited this immuneACCESS table to in-frame rearrangements with V and J called. A share of clones is missing; checked studies link under half to unresolved V genes, and the rest is unexplained. The table for this sample lists over 130,000 clones; around four fifths of them were counted only once. The top ten hold less than 4% of the sample. The sample consisted of PBMCs or T cells enriched from blood (not recorded which). The receptors originated from a woman aged 45 to 65 with acute COVID-19.

The chain carries TRBV7-8 and TRBJ1-3, with D perhaps TRBD1 (6 bases). The V gene's germline CDR1 is SGHVS and CDR2 FQNEAQ. The CDR3 contains 16 residues. V was pared by 1 base and J by 3 bases, with 13 bases between. As DNA, the CDR3 is TGTGCCAGCAGCTTAGGGCAGGGGAGCAGTGGAAACACCATATATTTT. Translated, it gives CASSLGQGSSGNTIYF.

The chain couples TRBV12-3 or TRBV12-4 to TRBJ2-7; D may be TRBD1 (5 bases). CDR3 size: 12 residues. Trimming shortened V by 5 bases and J by 4 bases, and 9 bases separated the two germline ends. CDR3 residues: CASSTTGYEQYF. Written as DNA, the CDR3 is TGTGCCAGCAGTACTACAGGTTACGAGCAGTACTTC.

The genes are TRBV29-1 and TRBJ1-2; 7 bases are shared with TRBD1. The CDR3 runs 12 residues. The V segment lost 6 bases and the J segment 8 bases; nucleotides outside the gene matches: 9. Germline CDR1 is SQVTM and CDR2 is ANQGSEA. This CDR3 is CSVGRQGEGYTF. The CDR3 DNA reads TGCAGCGTAGGAAGACAGGGTGAGGGCTACACCTTC. Drawing the rest from reference TRBV29-1 and TRBJ1-2, the complete variable domain is SAVISQKPSRDICQRGTSLTIQCQVDSQVTMMFWYRQQPGQSLTLIATANQGSEATYESGFVIDKFPISRPNLTFSTLTVSNMSPEDSSIYLCSVGRQGEGYTFGSGTRLTVV.

Only a few counts were recorded for this clone. The gene calls are TRBV5-1 and TRBJ1-2; D not certain. Germline V gene lookup returns CDR1 SGHRS and CDR2 YFSETQ. The CDR3 runs to 16 residues. Trimming removed 1 base from V and 0 bases from J, with 13 bases in between. The CDR3 nucleotides read TGCGCCAGCAGCTTGTTCGGAGAGACCACTAACTATGGCTACACCTTC. Translation: CASSLFGETTNYGYTF.

This chain joins TRBV30 and TRBJ1-1, with D perhaps TRBD1 (5 bases). CDR3 size: 15 residues. V lost 0 bases to trimming and J lost 1 base, with 12 bases between them. Germline CDR1 and CDR2: GTSNPN and SVGIG (reference sequence). DNA of the CDR3: TGTGCCTGGAGTGTCCAGACCGGGGGGAACACTGAAGCTTTCTTT. Its protein product is CAWSVQTGGNTEAFF.

The CDR3 reads CSVTADYEQYF. The CDR3, as DNA: TGCAGCGTAACAGCCGACTACGAGCAGTACTTC. V usage is TRBV29-1 and J usage is TRBJ2-7; D not resolved. V lost 6 bases and J 3 bases, leaving 9 bases between the germline ends. Germline CDR1 reads SQVTM; CDR2 reads ANQGSEA. There are 11 residues in the CDR3.

V is TRBV18 and J is TRBJ2-5, with unresolved D. Germline CDR1 is KGHSH and CDR2 is LQKENI. The CDR3 runs 11 residues. Trimming took off 4 bases at V and 5 bases at J, with 5 bases between the two ends. The CDR3 DNA reads as TGTGCCAGCTCACTCCGTGAGACCCAGTACTTC. It specifies CASSLRETQYF.

In DNA, the CDR3 is TGTGCCAGCAGAGCCGGACAGCCCCATAGCAATCAGCCCCAGCATTTT. Amino acid sequence: CASRAGQPHSNQPQHF. This chain joins TRBV2 and TRBJ1-5, with D possibly being TRBD1 (6 bases). The CDR3 loop spans 16 amino acids. The germline CDR1 and CDR2 sequences are SNHLY and FYNNEI. V was trimmed by 6 bases and J by 0 bases, leaving 15 bases between them.

V gene TRBV19 combines with J gene TRBJ2-3, with D tentatively TRBD1 (5 bases). There are 15 residues in the CDR3. Germline V lookup: CDR1 LNHDA, CDR2 SQIVND (reference sequence). V lost 5 bases and J 0 bases, leaving 12 bases between the germline ends. CDR3 region: CASSGASVSTDTQYF. In nucleotides, the CDR3 is TGTGCCAGTAGTGGGGCGTCGGTGAGCACAGATACGCAGTATTTT.

This clone appeared once. V usage is TRBV3-1 (or the pseudogene TRBV3-2) and J usage is TRBJ1-1; D call uncertain. Germline V gene data show CDR1 as LGHDT and CDR2 as YNNKEL (reference sequence). The CDR3 is 14 amino acids. V shed 4 bases and J shed 4 bases, with 13 bases lying between them. CDR3 in amino acids: CASSLRRAGTEAFF. CDR3 nucleotide sequence: TGTGCCAGCAGCCTCAGACGGGCGGGCACTGAAGCTTTCTTT.

CDR3 bases: TGCGCCAGCAGCCCGCACTTGACTAGCGATAGCTCCTACAATGAGCAGTTCTTC. Amino acids: CASSPHLTSDSSYNEQFF. J is TRBJ2-1 and V is TRBV5-1; 8 bases align to TRBD2. Germline V gives CDR1 SGHRS, CDR2 YFSETQ. This CDR3 has 18 amino acids. Unmatched junction bases numbered 12, after V lost 4 bases and J lost 0 bases.

The chain uses TRBV28 and TRBJ1-6; 10 nucleotides match TRBD1. Germline V gene sequence: CDR1 MDHEN, CDR2 SYDVKM. CDR3 length: 16 residues. Losses at the gene ends were 2 bases for V and 3 bases for J; bases not matched to a gene: 1. The CDR3 loop is CASSLGTGVYNSPLHF. DNA of the CDR3: TGTGCCAGCAGTTTAGGGACAGGGGTCTATAATTCACCCCTCCACTTT. The whole variable domain, filled in from reference TRBV28 and TRBJ1-6, reads DVKVTQSSRYLVKRTGEKVFLECVQDMDHENMFWYRQDPGLGLRLIYFSYDVKMKEKGDIPEGYSVSREKKERFSLILESASTNQTSMYLCASSLGTGVYNSPLHFGNGTRLTVT.

The chain links TRBV5-1 to TRBJ1-1; 7 bases line up with TRBD1. Germline CDR1 and CDR2: SGHRS and YFSETQ. With 4 bases clipped from V and 1 base from J, the junction kept 4 bases outside the gene matches. This CDR3 is built from 14 residues. This CDR3 reads CASSRDSPNTEAFF. In DNA form, the CDR3 reads TGCGCCAGCAGCCGGGACAGTCCGAACACTGAAGCTTTCTTT.